Each of the 9 T cell receptor beta chains below was sequenced from the same sample in a study of T cells in tuberculosis. Sequencing used immunoSEQ multiplex PCR; TCRdb keeps in-frame clones, though not all of them. The sample shows some 34,000 clones, 87% of them seen only once. Time point reported: new active TB diagnosis, blood taken before or within 7 days of starting treatment. Sequencing was performed on PBMCs, taken at tuberculosis diagnosis. These receptor sequences come from an adult with tuberculosis.

The rearrangement links TRBV19 to TRBJ2-1; 15 nucleotides agree with TRBD2. Trimming removed 6 bases from V and 0 bases from J; junction bases left unmatched: 9. The V gene's germline CDR1 is LNHDA and CDR2 SQIVND (reference sequence). The CDR3 is made up of 19 amino acids. The CDR3 here is CASSPGLAGGLSSYNEQFF. CDR3 coding DNA: TGTGCCAGTAGCCCGGGACTAGCGGGGGGATTAAGCTCCTACAATGAGCAGTTCTTC.

The chain has TRBV7-2 and TRBJ2-7; the D gene is possibly TRBD2 (6 bases). The germline gives CDR1 SGHTA, CDR2 FQGNSA. This CDR3 region has 14 residues. Trimming removed 4 bases at V and 0 bases at J, with 10 bases between. This chain's CDR3 is CASSWGRLSYEQYF. CDR3 sequence (DNA): TGTGCCAGCAGCTGGGGGAGGCTCTCCTACGAGCAGTACTTC.

The chain joins TRBV6-6 to TRBJ1-1; D unresolved. CDR1 MNHNY and CDR2 SVGAGI come from the germline V gene (reference sequence). The V and J ends lost 6 bases and 4 bases respectively, with 9 bases between them. The CDR3 is made up of 12 amino acids. The chain's CDR3 is CASSSTGTEAFF. The CDR3 DNA is TGTGCCAGCAGCAGCACGGGCACTGAAGCTTTCTTT.

The chain employs TRBV14 and TRBJ1-2; 7 bases are shared with TRBD1. V shed 2 bases, J shed 3 bases, and the junction held 6 bases outside the gene matches. The germline gives CDR1 SGHDN, CDR2 FVKESK. This CDR3 region has 15 residues. CDR3: CASSQTTGTDYGYTF. As DNA, the CDR3 is TGTGCCAGCAGCCAAACTACCGGGACAGACTATGGCTACACCTTC. Complete variable domain (other parts from reference TRBV14 and TRBJ1-2): EAGVTQFPSHSVIEKGQTVTLRCDPISGHDNLYWYRRVMGKEIKFLLHFVKESKQDESGMPNNRFLAERTGGTYSTLKVQPAELEDSGVYFCASSQTTGTDYGYTFGSGTRLTVV.

This sequence joins TRBV18 and TRBJ2-5; the D is unclear. V dropped 2 bases and J dropped 5 bases, with 6 bases sitting between them. CDR1 is KGHSH, CDR2 LQKENI, per germline. The CDR3 has 12 amino acids. The CDR3 region is CASSPKEETQYF. The CDR3 nucleotides read TGTGCCAGCTCACCAAAAGAGGAGACCCAGTACTTC. Together with reference TRBV18 and TRBJ2-5, the CDR3 gives the full variable domain: NAGVMQNPRHLVRRRGQEARLRCSPMKGHSHVYWYRQLPEEGLKFMVYLQKENIIDESGMPKERFSAEFPKEGPSILRIQQVVRGDSAAYFCASSPKEETQYFGPGTRLLVL.

This clone was observed a single time. This rearrangement joins TRBV4-1 to TRBJ2-5; perhaps TRBD1 as D (5 bases). CDR1 is MGHRA and CDR2 is YSYEKL in the germline V gene. The CDR3 consists of 14 residues. The germline V and J ends were trimmed by 1 base and 5 bases, with 11 bases remaining between them. CDR3 in amino acids: CASSQVDIGETQYF. For the CDR3, the DNA is TGCGCCAGCAGCCAAGTGGACATAGGGGAGACCCAGTACTTC.

The genes are TRBV28 and TRBJ2-7; TRBD2 matches 8 bases. The CDR3 runs to 15 residues. V shed 5 bases and J 2 bases; nucleotides not matched to a gene: 8. Germline V gene sequence: CDR1 MDHEN, CDR2 SYDVKM. The CDR3 sequence is CASSVPIGGAYEQYF. CDR3 in DNA: TGTGCCAGCAGTGTCCCCATCGGGGGGGCCTACGAGCAGTACTTC.

The V gene is TRBV20-1, the J gene TRBJ2-3, with D tentatively TRBD2 (6 bases). Germline V gene lookup returns CDR1 DFQATT and CDR2 SNEGSKA (reference sequence). The CDR3 has 11 residues. CDR3 nucleotides: TGCAGGGCCCCGGGACTAGATACGCAGTATTTT. Residues: CRAPGLDTQYF.

This chain links TRBV18 with TRBJ2-4, with TRBD1 as a possible D gene (6 bases). V lost 4 bases and J lost 4, with 14 bases in between. The germline gives CDR1 KGHSH, CDR2 LQKENI. This CDR3 is 15 amino acids long. CDR3 residues: CASSRARTEKNIQYF. In DNA, the CDR3 is TGTGCCAGCTCACGGGCGAGGACAGAGAAAAACATTCAGTACTTC.